This TCR beta chain was recovered during a study of regulatory T cells in long-lasting Graves disease. Whole-study context: Graves' cases, newly diagnosed, had used antithyroid drugs under 3 months.

Stated time point: newly diagnosed GD, antithyroid drugs for less than 3 months. Generation of the TCR library employed RNA extracted from PBMCs. Only a few counts were recorded for this clonotype. iRepertoire HTBI primers and Arm-PCR of CDR3 regions built TCR beta libraries. TCRdb re-called the multiplex PCR reads through MiXCR, storing one row per CDR3 protein. The sample includes 300,000 to 400,000 distinct CDR3 sequences, over 15% of them seen just once. In germline, CDR1 is MGHRA, CDR2 YSYEKL. The V and J ends lost 2 bases and 3 bases, in that order; junction bases with no gene match: 18. This CDR3 spans 19 amino acids. This same sample was also taken into another study, of T cells in Graves' hyperthyroidism and ophthalmopathy.

The chain joins TRBV4-1 to TRBJ2-7; TRBD2 aligns across 8 bases. The origin of this receptor is a man aged 35 to 55 with Graves disease. Material: peripheral blood mononuclear cells (PBMCs), obtained at new diagnosis, from a patient treated with antithyroid drugs. CDR3 amino acids: CASSQPIATSGRRGYEQYF. As DNA, the CDR3 is TGCGCCAGCAGCCAACCCATCGCAACTAGCGGTCGACGGGGCTACGAGCAGTACTTC.